This paragraph reports one TCR beta chain. CDR1 SGHTA and CDR2 FQGNSA come from the germline V gene. Trimming at V came to 2 bases and at J to 0 bases, leaving 2 bases not matched to a gene. The CDR3 loop spans 15 amino acids. This entry is derived from a study of blood T cell repertoires in COVID-19. Across the whole study: Acute and convalescent COVID-19 samples came from the United States, Italy and Spain. The cDNA or gDNA used as material had been derived from T cells, B-cell-depleted T cells, or PBMCs.

How the authors handled the data: Nucleated cell counts were estimated from reference gene primer amplification. The method was immunoSEQ multiplex PCR; TCRdb's version includes in-frame clones alone and lacks a portion of them. V, J and clone size are those of that table, while D and trimming were read from the DNA. This table has about 66,000 clones, 90% to 95% appearing once. The sequencing sample was made of peripheral blood. This chain joins TRBV7-2 and TRBJ2-5, with 8 bases fitting TRBD2. This TCR came from a human donor in a cohort sampled during active COVID-19. CDR3 nucleotide sequence: TGTGCCAGCAGCTTACAAGCGGGGGACCAAGAGACCCAGTACTTC. This sequence encodes CASSLQAGDQETQYF.